This entry lists 20 T cell receptor beta chains sequenced from one sample in a study of blood T cell repertoires in COVID-19. The table came from immunoSEQ multiplex PCR; TCRdb's copy has only in-frame clones and leaves some out. The sample holds roughly 52,000 clones, around 86% seen once. The specimen was peripheral blood. The receptors stem from a woman aged 80 or older with acute or convalescent COVID-19.

The rearrangement links TRBV20-1 to TRBJ1-2; D uncertain. The CDR3 is 11 amino acids. From germline, CDR1 is DFQATT and CDR2 SNEGSKA (reference sequence). Trimming took 1 base from V and 7 from J, leaving 7 bases between them. The CDR3 sequence is CSARAGGGYTF. The CDR3 DNA reads as TGCAGTGCTAGAGCGGGTGGTGGCTACACCTTC.

The chain links TRBV10-2 to TRBJ1-5; no clear D gene. V was shortened by 8 bases and J by 5 bases, with 16 bases between the two germline ends. The CDR3 is 14 amino acids. Germline values: CDR1 WSHSY, CDR2 SAAADI. The CDR3 DNA sequence: TGCGCCAGCCGAGGGTTTGAGAGAGATCAGCCCCAGCATTTT. This sequence encodes CASRGFERDQPQHF.

V is TRBV5-1 and J is TRBJ1-4; no clear D gene. Germline V gene data show CDR1 as SGHRS and CDR2 as YFSETQ. The CDR3 is 17 residues long. Trimming shortened V by 0 bases and J by 4 bases, and 16 bases separated the two germline ends. The CDR3 nucleotides are TGCGCCAGCAGCTTGGAAGCGGCCTTAAGGGATAATGAAAAACTGTTTTTT. Translation gives CASSLEAALRDNEKLFF. Variable domain in full (rest from reference TRBV5-1 and TRBJ1-4): KAGVTQTPRYLIKTRGQQVTLSCSPISGHRSVSWYQQTPGQGLQFLFEYFSETQRNKGNFPGRFSGRQFSNSRSEMNVSTLELGDSALYLCASSLEAALRDNEKLFFGSGTQLSVL.

This rearrangement joins TRBV18 to TRBJ2-2, with 9 bases identical to TRBD1. This CDR3 is built from 15 residues. V lost 3 bases, J lost 4 bases, and 3 bases stayed unmatched. Germline-derived CDR1 and CDR2 are KGHSH and LQKENI. The CDR3 sequence: CASSPGTGSTGELFF. The CDR3 bases are TGTGCCAGCTCACCGGGGACAGGGAGCACCGGGGAGCTGTTTTTT.

The J gene is TRBJ2-1, the V gene TRBV7-9; D not certain. The CDR3 is 13 residues long. CDR1 and CDR2 from the germline V gene are SEHNR and FQNEAQ (reference sequence). V lost 6 bases to trimming and J lost 8 bases, with 14 bases between them. This CDR3 is CASSLMGRDEQFF. DNA for the CDR3: TGTGCCAGCAGTCTAATGGGTCGGGATGAGCAGTTCTTC.

The chain is built from TRBV2 and TRBJ1-5; D gene uncertain. Germline V CDR1 and CDR2: SNHLY, FYNNEI. This CDR3 comprises 15 residues. V lost 4 bases and J 2 bases, leaving 12 bases between the germline ends. The CDR3 DNA follows: TGTGCCAGCAGTGTGAGGGAGACGGGCAATCAGCCCCAGCATTTT. Translating gives CASSVRETGNQPQHF.

The V gene is TRBV9, the J gene TRBJ2-1; 7 nucleotides agree with TRBD1. This CDR3 is 16 amino acids long. CDR1 is SGDLS, CDR2 YYNGEE, per germline. V lost 4 bases to trimming and J lost 1 base; unmatched junction nucleotides: 8. As DNA, the CDR3 is TGTGCCAGCAGCAGACAGGGTTCCCTGTCCTACAATGAGCAGTTCTTC. Residues: CASSRQGSLSYNEQFF. Filled out from reference TRBV9 and TRBJ2-1, the complete variable domain reads DSGVTQTPKHLITATGQRVTLRCSPRSGDLSVYWYQQSLDQGLQFLIQYYNGEERAKGNILERFSAQQFPDLHSELNLSSLELGDSALYFCASSRQGSLSYNEQFFGPGTRLTVL.

The V call is TRBV15, the J call TRBJ2-7; tentatively, D is TRBD1 (6 bases). CDR1 is LNHNV, CDR2 YYDKDF, per germline (reference sequence). V lost 1 base, J lost 2 bases, and 15 bases lay in between. The CDR3 is 16 amino acids. In DNA form, the CDR3 reads TGTGCCACCAGCAGAGTAATTCGGGACAAAGCCTACGAGCAGTACTTC. It is translated as CATSRVIRDKAYEQYF.

Written as DNA, the CDR3 is TGTGCCAGCAGCCCAGGTCCCAGTGGGGAGACCCAGTACTTC. It translates to CASSPGPSGETQYF. V gene TRBV7-3 combines with J gene TRBJ2-5; no reliable D call. V was trimmed by 5 bases and J by 5 bases, leaving 15 bases between them. This CDR3 has 14 residues. Germline V lookup: CDR1 SGHTA, CDR2 FQGTGA.

This clone was picked up a small number of times. This rearrangement joins TRBV4-2 to TRBJ2-1, with 8 bases lining up with TRBD1. CDR3 length: 15 amino acids. V lost 0 bases, J lost 12 bases, and 10 bases stayed unmatched. Germline CDR1 is LGHNA and CDR2 is YNFKEQ. As DNA, the CDR3 is TGTGCCAGCAGCCAAGAAACAGGACAGGGAAAGAGGCAGTTCTTC. Translating gives CASSQETGQGKRQFF.

The chain carries TRBV19 and TRBJ1-3, with 7 bases lining up with TRBD1. V lost 6 bases and J lost 7; bases outside the gene matches: 6. The CDR3 spans 13 residues. Germline CDR1 and CDR2: LNHDA and SQIVND (reference sequence). CDR3 amino acids: CASRPSRGNTIYF. CDR3 DNA sequence: TGTGCCAGTAGGCCAAGCAGGGGGAACACCATATATTTT.

The chain links TRBV18 to TRBJ1-3; weak D call: TRBD1 (5 bases). This CDR3 has 15 residues. V was shortened by 3 bases and J by 4 bases, with 13 bases between the two germline ends. Germline CDR1 is KGHSH and CDR2 is LQKENI. This CDR3 is CASSPPARVGNTIYF. The CDR3 nucleotides read TGTGCCAGCTCACCCCCCGCCAGGGTCGGAAACACCATATATTTT.

This chain connects TRBV28 to TRBJ1-1, with 9 bases matching TRBD1. Unmatched junction bases numbered 15, after V lost 6 bases and J lost 1 base. Germline V gene sequence: CDR1 MDHEN, CDR2 SYDVKM. This CDR3 has 18 amino acids. CDR3 sequence (DNA): TGTGCCAGCAGCTCTGGTTACAGGGGGCGTTATTCGAACACTGAAGCTTTCTTT. It specifies CASSSGYRGRYSNTEAFF.

This chain uses TRBV27 with TRBJ1-6; the D gene is possibly TRBD1 (6 bases). Germline values: CDR1 MNHEY, CDR2 SMNVEV (reference sequence). The CDR3 is 15 residues long. V was pared by 1 base and J by 9 bases, with 13 bases between. As DNA, the CDR3 is TGTGCCAGCAGTTTATTGTCGCAGGGGAGTTCACCCCTCCACTTT. Translation: CASSLLSQGSSPLHF.

This clone was seen a handful of times. This chain joins TRBV10-3 and TRBJ1-2; the D is unclear. This CDR3 has 12 amino acids. The germline gives CDR1 ENHRY, CDR2 SYGVKD. V was clipped by 6 bases and J by 12 bases, with 17 bases between them. The CDR3 spells CAISLDGKVHTF. CDR3 DNA sequence: TGTGCCATCAGCCTAGACGGGAAGGTCCACACCTTC.

This clone was observed a single time. The genes are TRBV10-3 and TRBJ1-4; 9 bases align to TRBD1. Germline V CDR1 and CDR2: ENHRY, SYGVKD. This CDR3 spans 15 amino acids. The V gene end was trimmed by 4 bases and the J gene end by 4 bases; junction bases not matched to a gene: 4. The CDR3 loop is CAISGTGAGNEKLFF. The CDR3 coding sequence is TGTGCCATCAGTGGGACAGGGGCCGGTAATGAAAAACTGTTTTTT.

V is TRBV2 and J is TRBJ2-5; 9 bases are shared with TRBD2. The CDR3 runs to 14 residues. Germline CDR1 SNHLY, CDR2 FYNNEI. Unmatched junction bases numbered 7, after V lost 8 bases and J lost 3 bases. CDR3 coding DNA: TGTGCCAGCCCTTCCCCTAGCGGGGAAGAGACCCAGTACTTC. Its protein is CASPSPSGEETQYF.

This clone was seen only a few times. The rearrangement joins TRBV5-6 to TRBJ2-7; a possible D gene is TRBD2 (5 bases). The V gene lost 1 base and the J gene lost 5 bases, with 7 bases spanning the gap. Germline loops: CDR1 SGHDT, CDR2 YYEEEE. The CDR3 has 12 amino acids. The CDR3 sequence is CASSLLRDEQYF. The CDR3 DNA follows: TGTGCCAGCAGCTTGTTGCGGGACGAGCAGTACTTC.

The V call is TRBV28, the J call TRBJ1-6, with 8 nucleotides matching TRBD1. The V gene's germline CDR1 is MDHEN and CDR2 SYDVKM. V lost 4 bases and J lost 5; bases outside the gene matches: 7. This CDR3 comprises 16 residues. CDR3: CASSSGTGANNSPLHF. Written as DNA, the CDR3 is TGTGCCAGCAGTTCGGGGACAGGAGCTAATAATTCACCCCTCCACTTT.

The rearrangement links TRBV6-6 to TRBJ2-1; 9 nucleotides match TRBD1. Trimming took 4 bases from V and 8 from J; bases not matched to a gene: 9. This CDR3 comprises 15 residues. CDR1 is MNHNY and CDR2 is SVGAGI in the germline V gene (reference sequence). CDR3 nucleotides: TGTGCCAGCAGTTCAACCGGGACAGGGATGGATGAGCAGTTCTTC. It translates to CASSSTGTGMDEQFF.